The rows below give T cell receptor beta chains drawn from one sample of a study of human T cells and chemical hapten exposure. TCRdb reprocessed the reads via MiXCR and lists one record per CDR3 protein. Counted here are about 120,000 distinct CDR3 sequences, over 6.5% occurring once; the ten biggest clones make up 1.3% to 1.5%. Sequenced input: whole blood. The receptor source for this set is a human donor in good health. Some clones in this sample may be carry-over from other donors' samples. Both conserved end residues are part of each CDR3.

v_gene,CDR3aa
TRBV11-2,CASSIGTGDGEQYF
TRBV29-1,CSVEFDRAPIGEQYF
TRBV6-5,CASARGTRDTQYF
TRBV6-2/TRBV6-3,CASSYLDQSEGDEQFF
TRBV5-6,CASSFSPGPMNTEAFF
TRBV6-5,CASGKAGDIAKNIQYF
TRBV6-1,CASSEALLSIGNQPQHF
TRBV7-9,CASSLVVETQYF
TRBV10-2,CASSVGGSEKLFF
TRBV27,CASSRSGPTLSNEQFF
TRBV29-1,CSVEDGTFPRRQYF
TRBV7-2,CASSLDQGIREQYF
TRBV4-2,CASSLGLAGGGSPHNEQFF
TRBV11-2,CASSLLGTVERTDTQYF
TRBV13,CASSRGRGTYTEAFF
TRBV5-1,CASGTTGGKEKLFF
TRBV10-3,CAISDETGGNQPQHF
TRBV29-1,CSVGLDTEAFF
TRBV7-9,CASSSLQGGTGELFF
TRBV12-3/TRBV12-4,CASRPSTASYNEQFF
TRBV14,CASSQVGRLAGLLNEQFF
TRBV30,CALTGGGYGYTF
TRBV5-1,CASSPRPGDKNTEAFF
TRBV5-1,CASSLEGEAFF
TRBV2,CASLAGTGSPGNQPQHF
TRBV5-1,CASSLAEDTEAFF
TRBV20-1,CSARENRGGQETQYF